This TCR beta chain was identified during a study of blood T cell repertoires in COVID-19 (dated by TCRdb to 2018 to 2020). Some background on the complete study: Collaborator samples came from the United States, Italy and Spain and covered acute and convalescent phases of COVID-19. Deeply sampled blood TCRbeta repertoires from subjects exposed to, actively infected with, or recovered from COVID-19 were included in the dataset. The samples were drawn from two sources: the first 160 participants of the ongoing ImmuneRACE study, and 1,200 or so subjects contributed by 6 global collaborators. The sample metadata nearly always contained a de-identified subject ID, COVID-19 status, age in years and sex. Where HLA class I and class II types were available, the types were taken from metadata supplied by the sample provider, not from assay-based typing. The prospective study material was composed of cDNA or gDNA derived from T cells, B-cell-depleted T cells, or PBMCs. A freely available public database, intended as a resource for researchers studying the immune response to SARS-CoV-2, is where the repertoires were released. The investigation overall reported the following: The quantity of clinical and demographic metadata differed by source and by participant and was supplied without curation.

Whole blood was collected in K2EDTA tubes by collaborating institutions according to the institutions' own protocols. For TCRbeta analysis, collaborators shipped samples as frozen whole blood, isolated PBMCs, or DNA extracted from either of those sample types. Details on this clone: Its antigen has not been determined. Base quality data are lacking; no much larger clone is found one base away.

CDR1 and CDR2, per the germline V gene (reference sequence), are GTSNPN and SVGIG. V was cut back by 4 bases and J by 2 bases, leaving a gap of 11 bases between them. The CDR3 runs 13 residues from the cysteine to the phenylalanine. Only CDR3 DNA remains: 39 bases, in frame from the first base. TCRbeta CDR3 regions were amplified from genomic DNA using the immunoSEQ Assay, a bias-controlled multiplex PCR. On the study's bioinformatics: The number of nucleated cells in each sample was estimated by amplification of reference gene primers within the assay. To quantify the absolute abundance of each unique TCRbeta CDR3 rearrangement, sequence reads were collapsed and filtered. For each sample, productive Simpson clonality was calculated by taking the square root of Simpson's diversity index across productive rearrangements. Imported from immuneACCESS, the table was reduced by TCRdb to in-frame sequences with V and J called. These copies leave out some clones; in studies compared against another copy, an unresolved V gene accounts for under half, and the cause of the remainder is not known. Clone size and V and J calls were adopted from that table, with D and trimming inferred from the DNA. The sample table holds around 230,000 clones, of which about four fifths were seen once. The ten most abundant clones make up approximately 10% of the sample.

The clonotype originates from a woman older than 75 with acute or convalescent COVID-19. The chain was built from TRBV30 and TRBJ1-1; 5 matching bases give a weak D call of TRBD1. Sample: peripheral blood. The nucleotides read TGTGCCTGGATTCAGGGCCGAAACACTGAAGCTTTCTTT. Its coded protein is CAWIQGRNTEAFF.